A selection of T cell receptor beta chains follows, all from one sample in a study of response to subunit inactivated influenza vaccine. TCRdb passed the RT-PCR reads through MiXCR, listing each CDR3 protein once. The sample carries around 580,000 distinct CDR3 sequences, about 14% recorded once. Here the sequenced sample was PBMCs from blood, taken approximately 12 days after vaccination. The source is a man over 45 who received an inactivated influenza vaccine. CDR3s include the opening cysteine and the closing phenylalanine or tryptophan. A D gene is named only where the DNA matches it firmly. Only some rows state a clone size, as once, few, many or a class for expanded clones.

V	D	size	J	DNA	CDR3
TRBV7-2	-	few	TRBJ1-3	TGTGCCAGCAGCTTAGACAGGAGAAACACCATATATTTT	CASSLDRRNTIYF
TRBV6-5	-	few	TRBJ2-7	TGTGCCAGCAGTTACTCGTTGGACGGCCCCCCCGGGGCGGAGTACTTC	CASSYSLDGPPGAEYF
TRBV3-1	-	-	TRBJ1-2	TGTGCCAGCAGCCAGGCAGGCGTTGACTATGGCTACACCTTC	CASSQAGVDYGYTF
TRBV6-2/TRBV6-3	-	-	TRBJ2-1	TGTGCCAGCAGTTACATAGGACAAGAGCAGTTCTTC	CASSYIGQEQFF
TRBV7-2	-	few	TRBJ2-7	TGTGCCAGCAGCTTTACAGACCTGAGCTCCTACGAGCAGTACTTC	CASSFTDLSSYEQYF
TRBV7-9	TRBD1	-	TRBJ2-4	TGTGCCAGCAGCTTAGATAGGACAGGCAAAAACATTCAGTACTTC	CASSLDRTGKNIQYF
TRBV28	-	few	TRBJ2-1	TGTGCCAGCAGCCCTCCGACTAGGTTCGGTGAGCAGTTCTTC	CASSPPTRFGEQFF
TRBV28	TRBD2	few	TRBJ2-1	TGTGCCAGCAGTTTGCAGTCTGGGACTAGCGGGAGGGATGAGCAGTTCTTC	CASSLQSGTSGRDEQFF
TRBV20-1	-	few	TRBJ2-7	TGCAGTGCTCTTTTTGGACTACCCTACGAGCAGTACTTC	CSALFGLPYEQYF
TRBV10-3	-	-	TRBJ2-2	TGTGCCATCAGTCCAGACACCTCGCCCGGGGAGCTGTTTTTT	CAISPDTSPGELFF
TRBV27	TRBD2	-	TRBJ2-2	TGTGCCACCGGGAGGGGGGAAGGCGGGGAGCTGTTTTTT	CATGRGEGGELFF
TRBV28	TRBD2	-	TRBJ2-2	TGTGCCAGCAGTTTAGTGGGGGCTAGCGGGACGAACACCGGGGAGCTGTTTTTT	CASSLVGASGTNTGELFF
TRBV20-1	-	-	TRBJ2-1	TGCAGTGCTAGATTGGGGGGCGGTTACAATGAGCAGTTCTTC	CSARLGGGYNEQFF
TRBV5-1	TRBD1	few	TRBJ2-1	TGCGCCAGCAGCATAGGGACAGGGAAAAATGAGCAGTTCTTC	CASSIGTGKNEQFF
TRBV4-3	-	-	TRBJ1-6	TGCGCCAGCAGCCAAATCGTGGGTTATAATTCACCCCTCCACTTT	CASSQIVGYNSPLHF
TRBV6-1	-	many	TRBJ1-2	TGTGCCAGCAGTGACCCACTGTTCAATGGCTACACCTTC	CASSDPLFNGYTF
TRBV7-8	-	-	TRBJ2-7	TGTGCCAGCAGCTCCCCGGGACCGATGGCCTACGAGCAGTACTTC	CASSSPGPMAYEQYF
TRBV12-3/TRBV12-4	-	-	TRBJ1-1	TGTGCCAGCAGTTTAGGGCACCTTGAAGCTTTCTTT	CASSLGHLEAFF
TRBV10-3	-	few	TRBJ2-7	TGTGCCATCGGGACGGCCAGCTCCTACGAGCAGTACTTC	CAIGTASSYEQYF
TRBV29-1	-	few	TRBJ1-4	TGCAGCGTTGATGAGGGTTCAACTAATGAAAAACTGTTTTTT	CSVDEGSTNEKLFF
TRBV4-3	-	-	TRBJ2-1	TGCGCCAGCAGCCAATTTCAAACAGCACACAATGAGCAGTTCTTC	CASSQFQTAHNEQFF
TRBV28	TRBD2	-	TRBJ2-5	TGTGCCAGCAGTTTGGCGACTAGCGGGGGACGAGAGACCCAGTACTTC	CASSLATSGGRETQYF
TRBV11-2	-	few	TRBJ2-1	TGTGCCAGCAGCCCACATAGGGGAGCCTACAATGAGCAGTTCTTC	CASSPHRGAYNEQFF
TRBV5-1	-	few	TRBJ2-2	TGCGCCAGCAGCTTGGGAGGACTACACACCGGGGAGCTGTTTTTT	CASSLGGLHTGELFF
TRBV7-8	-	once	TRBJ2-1	TGTGCCAGCTCCACACCTAGGGGGGCCACCCTTAGGGATGAGCAGTTCTTC	CASSTPRGATLRDEQFF
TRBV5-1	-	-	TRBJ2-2	TGCGCCAGCAGCCCGATAACGAACAACGGGGAGCTGTTTTTT	CASSPITNNGELFF
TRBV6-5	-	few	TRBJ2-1	TGTGCCAGCAGTTATTACGGAGCTAGCGCGGGCAATGAGCAGTTCTTC	CASSYYGASAGNEQFF